Presented here are 30 T cell receptor beta chains from one specimen sequenced in a study of cytomegalovirus exposure and HLA in healthy donors. With 60 Vbeta and 13 Jbeta primers, the PCR was carried out. The protocol was immunoSEQ multiplex PCR, while the TCRdb copy is restricted to in-frame clones and leaves out a portion. The data show some 95,000 clones, just over 65% seen once. Sequencing was performed on PBMCs. Receptors originate from a man aged 25-40 years in good health and CMV-seronegative.

With regard to this clone: Its ends do not fully match the called genes, so a read error is possible. The chain carries TRBV4-1 and TRBJ2-7; 9 bases map to TRBD1. The CDR3 runs 15 residues. Germline CDR1 reads MGHRA; CDR2 reads YSYEKL. The CDR3 DNA follows: TGCGCCAGCAGCCAACCGGGACAGGGTTCCTCCGAGCAGTACTTC. As protein: CASSQPGQGSSEQYF.

The chain couples TRBV28 to TRBJ2-7; D call uncertain. This CDR3 has 14 residues. Trimming removed 3 bases from V and 2 bases from J, with 11 bases in between. Germline lookup yields CDR1 MDHEN and CDR2 SYDVKM. In nucleotides, the CDR3 is TGTGCCAGCAGTTTGGCTAGTCATCCCTACGAGCAGTACTTC. Translating gives CASSLASHPYEQYF.

This clone occurred a few times. The rearrangement uses TRBV14 and TRBJ1-2; D is uncertain. Trimming pared 4 bases from V and 8 bases from J, leaving 17 bases between. CDR3 size: 14 residues. Looked up from germline, CDR1 is SGHDN and CDR2 is FVKESK. The CDR3, as DNA: TGTGCCAGCAGCCTTGGAGGACTAACGACGGGCTACACCTTC. Amino acid sequence: CASSLGGLTTGYTF. The full variable domain, with the rest looked up from reference TRBV14 and TRBJ1-2, is EAGVTQFPSHSVIEKGQTVTLRCDPISGHDNLYWYRRVMGKEIKFLLHFVKESKQDESGMPNNRFLAERTGGTYSTLKVQPAELEDSGVYFCASSLGGLTTGYTFGSGTRLTVV.

This chain links TRBV7-2 with TRBJ1-5; a weak D match, TRBD1 (6 bases). This CDR3 is 16 amino acids long. Per the germline V gene, CDR1 is SGHTA and CDR2 is FQGNSA. The V gene lost 3 bases and the J gene lost 1 base, with 13 bases spanning the gap. The DNA of the CDR3 is TGTGCCAGCAGCTTGGCCTCGCAGGGGAGCAATCAGCCCCAGCATTTT. It specifies CASSLASQGSNQPQHF.

This clone has a handful of counts. This chain connects TRBV7-2 to TRBJ1-1, with 8 positions matching TRBD1. The CDR3 covers 16 residues. Germline lookup yields CDR1 SGHTA and CDR2 FQGNSA. The ends lost 5 bases at V and 0 bases at J; junction bases unmatched: 8. The CDR3 coding sequence is TGTGCCAGCAGCCCTAGCCGGACAGGGTTGAACACTGAAGCTTTCTTT. Amino acid sequence: CASSPSRTGLNTEAFF. The whole variable domain, remainder taken from reference TRBV7-2 and TRBJ1-1, is GAGVSQSPSNKVTEKGKDVELRCDPISGHTALYWYRQSLGQGLEFLIYFQGNSAPDKSGLPSDRFSAERTGGSVSTLTIQRTQQEDSAVYLCASSPSRTGLNTEAFFGQGTRLTVV.

CDR3 sequence (DNA): TGTGCCAGCAGCTTGACCGGGATGAAAACCACAGATACGCAGTATTTT. Its protein is CASSLTGMKTTDTQYF. This chain joins TRBV5-4 and TRBJ2-3; D possibly corresponds to TRBD2 (5 bases). Germline lookup yields CDR1 SGHNT and CDR2 YYREEE (reference sequence). The CDR3 sequence is 16 residues long. V was cut by 1 base and J by 2 bases, with 14 bases left in between.

This clone showed up just a few times. The V gene is TRBV4-1, the J gene TRBJ2-7; TRBD1 agrees at 7 bases. The CDR3 is 15 amino acids. V trimming: 5 bases; J trimming: 7 bases; junction bases outside the gene matches: 14. Per germline, CDR1 MGHRA and CDR2 YSYEKL. The CDR3 here is CASSRTRQGFQEQYF. Here the CDR3 DNA reads TGCGCCAGCAGCAGGACGAGACAGGGTTTCCAGGAGCAGTACTTC.

The chain has TRBV5-1 and TRBJ2-2, with TRBD2 as a possible D gene (6 bases). The CDR3 spans 16 residues. Trimming pared 0 bases from V and 5 bases from J, leaving 14 bases between. Per germline, CDR1 SGHRS and CDR2 YFSETQ. In nucleotides, the CDR3 is TGCGCCAGCAGCTTGGTGGCGGGACTGGGAACCGGGGAGCTGTTTTTT. It translates to CASSLVAGLGTGELFF.

The rearrangement uses TRBV30 and TRBJ2-2; tentative D call: TRBD1 (5 bases). Per the germline V gene, CDR1 is GTSNPN and CDR2 is SVGIG (reference sequence). The CDR3 loop spans 11 amino acids. Trimming stripped 6 bases from V and 4 bases from J, with 6 bases between. This CDR3 is CACDSTGELFF. CDR3 coding DNA: TGTGCCTGCGACAGCACCGGGGAGCTGTTTTTT.

This rearrangement joins TRBV5-6 to TRBJ2-3, with D possibly matching TRBD1 (6 bases). Germline CDR1 is SGHDT and CDR2 is YYEEEE. The CDR3 runs to 16 residues. Between the trimmed V and J ends, which lost 2 bases and 3 bases, there was a span of 16 bases. This chain's CDR3 is CASSFLMTGGTDTQYF. The CDR3 DNA reads TGTGCCAGCAGCTTCCTAATGACAGGTGGAACAGATACGCAGTATTTT.

V usage is TRBV5-1 and J usage is TRBJ1-2; D perhaps matches TRBD1 (6 bases). The CDR3 contains 15 residues. Trimming left V 4 bases short and J 0 bases short, with 13 bases between. The germline V gene has CDR1 SGHRS and CDR2 YFSETQ. This CDR3 is CASSQMGAPNYGYTF. Written as DNA, the CDR3 is TGCGCCAGCAGCCAGATGGGGGCCCCTAACTATGGCTACACCTTC.

The genes are TRBV5-1 and TRBJ2-3; perhaps TRBD2 as D (6 bases). This CDR3 is 16 amino acids long. The V gene's germline CDR1 is SGHRS and CDR2 YFSETQ. V lost 0 bases and J lost 6, with 17 bases in between. CDR3 coding DNA: TGCGCCAGCAGCTTGGCGGGGGACGGCCTTTGGGATACGCAGTATTTT. It specifies CASSLAGDGLWDTQYF.

The rearrangement links TRBV19 to TRBJ2-2, with 12 bases aligning to TRBD1. There are 14 residues in the CDR3. V gave up 6 bases and J gave up 7 bases; unmatched junction bases: 3. Germline loops: CDR1 LNHDA, CDR2 SQIVND (reference sequence). The CDR3 DNA is TGTGCCAGTAGGGGGACAGGGGGCTTCGGGGAGCTGTTTTTT. It yields the protein CASRGTGGFGELFF.

This chain uses TRBV19 with TRBJ2-5; 10 nucleotides match TRBD1. The ends lost 4 bases at V and 5 bases at J; junction bases unmatched: 7. Germline CDR1 is LNHDA and CDR2 is SQIVND (reference sequence). This CDR3 is built from 15 residues. The CDR3 bases are TGTGCCAGTAGTACCGGGACAGGGGATTGGGAGACCCAGTACTTC. This codes for CASSTGTGDWETQYF.

The chain carries TRBV10-3 and TRBJ1-5, with 9 nucleotides matching TRBD1. This CDR3 spans 15 amino acids. Germline CDR1 reads ENHRY; CDR2 reads SYGVKD. Losses at the gene ends were 0 bases for V and 7 bases for J; bases not matched to a gene: 4. CDR3 sequence (DNA): TGTGCCATCAGTGAGTCAGGACAGGGGCTACAGCCCCAGCATTTT. Protein product: CAISESGQGLQPQHF.

The chain has TRBV2 and TRBJ1-1; TRBD1 is a possible D gene (6 bases). V lost 1 base to trimming and J lost 6 bases, with 9 bases between them. Germline V gene data show CDR1 as SNHLY and CDR2 as FYNNEI. This CDR3 has 13 amino acids. Here the CDR3 reads CASSEDRDAEAFF. Here the CDR3 DNA reads TGTGCCAGCAGTGAAGACAGGGACGCTGAAGCTTTCTTT.

The gene calls are TRBV2 and TRBJ1-2; D is possibly TRBD1 (5 bases). The CDR3 is 15 amino acids. CDR1 and CDR2 from the germline V gene are SNHLY and FYNNEI. Between the trimmed V and J ends, which lost 3 bases and 6 bases, there was a span of 17 bases. CDR3 region: CASSDLQAAPHGYTF. CDR3 nucleotides: TGTGCCAGCAGTGATCTACAGGCGGCACCCCATGGCTACACCTTC.

V is TRBV5-8 and J is TRBJ1-4, with 10 bases aligning to TRBD1. The CDR3 runs to 16 residues. Trimming cost V 4 bases and J 2 bases; bases outside gene matches: 5. Germline V gene lookup returns CDR1 SGHTS and CDR2 YDEGEE. The CDR3 is CASSPGQGRTNEKLFF. The CDR3 coding sequence is TGTGCCAGCAGCCCGGGACAGGGGCGGACTAATGAAAAACTGTTTTTT.

This chain uses TRBV13 with TRBJ1-1; 7 nucleotides align to TRBD1. This CDR3 has 13 residues. V trimming: 8 bases; J trimming: 4 bases; junction bases outside the gene matches: 7. Germline V CDR1 and CDR2: PRHDT, FYEKMQ (reference sequence). CDR3 amino acids: CASGIGGGTEAFF. The CDR3 bases are TGTGCCAGCGGAATAGGGGGCGGCACTGAAGCTTTCTTT.

The chain is built from TRBV28 and TRBJ2-7; D not resolved. The CDR3 totals 12 residues. From germline, CDR1 is MDHEN and CDR2 SYDVKM. The V and J ends lost 7 bases and 3 bases respectively, with 10 bases between them. CDR3 nucleotides: TGTGCCAGCACAGGCGTCATCTACGAGCAGTACTTC. This gives the protein CASTGVIYEQYF. Looking up the rest from reference TRBV28 and TRBJ2-7 gives the full variable domain: DVKVTQSSRYLVKRTGEKVFLECVQDMDHENMFWYRQDPGLGLRLIYFSYDVKMKEKGDIPEGYSVSREKKERFSLILESASTNQTSMYLCASTGVIYEQYFGPGTRLTVT.

This rearrangement joins TRBV5-8 to TRBJ1-2, with D perhaps matching TRBD1 (6 bases). The length of the CDR3 is 15 residues. The germline V and J ends were trimmed by 2 bases and 5 bases, with 16 bases remaining between them. CDR1 and CDR2 (germline): SGHTS, YDEGEE. DNA for the CDR3: TGTGCCAGCAGCTTAAGGACAGCCCTGAGGTATGGCTACACCTTC. It yields the protein CASSLRTALRYGYTF.

The genes are TRBV18 and TRBJ1-5, with 7 bases identical to TRBD1. J gave up 7 bases and V 4 bases, and 7 bases lay outside the gene matches. Germline CDR1 is KGHSH and CDR2 is LQKENI. CDR3 length: 14 residues. DNA for the CDR3: TGTGCCAGCTCACGGACAGGCCCCCAACAGCCCCAGCATTTT. Translated, it gives CASSRTGPQQPQHF. Looking up the rest from reference TRBV18 and TRBJ1-5 gives the full variable domain: NAGVMQNPRHLVRRRGQEARLRCSPMKGHSHVYWYRQLPEEGLKFMVYLQKENIIDESGMPKERFSAEFPKEGPSILRIQQVVRGDSAAYFCASSRTGPQQPQHFGDGTRLSIL.

This chain's CDR3 is CASSSRGVRNEQYF. The DNA of the CDR3 is TGTGCCAGCAGCTCGCGCGGGGTAAGGAACGAGCAGTACTTC. The chain uses TRBV2 and TRBJ2-7, with D possibly matching TRBD2 (6 bases). V was clipped by 6 bases and J by 5 bases, with 17 bases between them. Per germline, CDR1 SNHLY and CDR2 FYNNEI. CDR3 size: 14 residues.

This chain connects TRBV2 to TRBJ2-1, with 9 bases matching TRBD2. In germline, CDR1 is SNHLY, CDR2 FYNNEI. The CDR3 is made up of 15 amino acids. V lost 7 bases and J lost 6; bases outside the gene matches: 10. The CDR3 here is CASTDRAGGRNEQFF. DNA of the CDR3: TGTGCCAGCACCGACAGGGCGGGAGGGCGCAATGAGCAGTTCTTC.

This chain links TRBV2 with TRBJ1-1; D might be TRBD1 (5 bases). The V end lost 10 bases, the J end lost 1 base, and 22 bases lay between the germline ends. This CDR3 is built from 16 residues. The V gene's germline CDR1 is SNHLY and CDR2 FYNNEI. The CDR3 loop reads CATQITPGRTNTEAFF. The CDR3 nucleotides are TGTGCCACCCAAATAACCCCAGGGCGAACGAACACTGAAGCTTTCTTT. The variable domain in full, completed from reference TRBV2 and TRBJ1-1, reads EPEVTQTPSHQVTQMGQEVILRCVPISNHLYFYWYRQILGQKVEFLVSFYNNEISEKSEIFDDQFSVERPDGSNFTLKIRSTKLEDSAMYFCATQITPGRTNTEAFFGQGTRLTVV.

CDR3 coding DNA: TGTGCCAGCAGTTTCAGGGAGGGGGTCTACGAGCAGTACTTC. This gives the protein CASSFREGVYEQYF. The rearrangement joins TRBV28 to TRBJ2-7, with a possible D match to TRBD2 (7 bases). The CDR3 runs to 14 residues. The germline gives CDR1 MDHEN, CDR2 SYDVKM. V shed 3 bases and J shed 3 bases, with 12 bases lying between them. The full variable domain, completed using reference TRBV28 and TRBJ2-7, is DVKVTQSSRYLVKRTGEKVFLECVQDMDHENMFWYRQDPGLGLRLIYFSYDVKMKEKGDIPEGYSVSREKKERFSLILESASTNQTSMYLCASSFREGVYEQYFGPGTRLTVT.

The genes are TRBV5-1 and TRBJ2-3, with D unclear. The germline V and J ends were trimmed by 4 bases and 2 bases, with 11 bases remaining between them. Germline V gives CDR1 SGHRS, CDR2 YFSETQ. The CDR3 spans 14 residues. The CDR3 DNA is TGCGCCAGCAGCGTTAAGACATACACAGATACGCAGTATTTT. Protein: CASSVKTYTDTQYF.

The CDR3: CASSPGQGWYNEQFF. The CDR3 DNA reads as TGTGCCAGCAGCCCCGGACAGGGATGGTACAATGAGCAGTTCTTC. This sequence joins TRBV7-3 and TRBJ2-1, with TRBD1 matching over 8 bases. The CDR3 is 15 amino acids. CDR1 and CDR2 (germline): SGHTA, FQGTGA. J lost 4 bases, V lost 5 bases, and 7 bases had no gene match.

This chain connects TRBV4-2 to TRBJ1-5; 9 bases line up with TRBD1. The CDR3 covers 14 residues. Germline CDR1 and CDR2: LGHNA and YNFKEQ. Unmatched junction bases numbered 5, after V lost 5 bases and J lost 6 bases. CDR3 nucleotides: TGTGCCAGCAGCTTACAGGGGGCGGGTCAGCCCCAGCATTTT. The encoded protein is CASSLQGAGQPQHF.

As for this clone: Other nucleotide sequences in the sample specify the same CDR3. This chain links TRBV5-6 with TRBJ1-5; 11 bases align to TRBD1. The CDR3 consists of 16 residues. Germline V gene data show CDR1 as SGHDT and CDR2 as YYEEEE. The trim removed 4 bases at V and 2 bases at J, leaving 5 bases unmatched. The CDR3 coding sequence is TGTGCCAGCAGCCCGGACAGGGGGCGAGGCAATCAGCCCCAGCATTTT. This encodes CASSPDRGRGNQPQHF.